This entry describes one TCR beta chain. What it binds is unknown. This specimen comes from a study of T cell responses to AZD1222 COVID-19 vaccine. Overall study findings and caveats: Receipt of two AZD1222 doses was followed by a rise in Spike-specific TCR breadth and depth. The reported proportion of spike-specific TCRs targeting unmutated variant regions was nearly half. Clonal diversity was possibly underestimated; the donors were predominantly white British and more often female. Across spike, vaccine-associated CD4 TCRs were found, dominant at 160-218 and 743-854.

Sequenced by immunoSEQ multiplex PCR; TCRdb stores in-frame clones only, minus some. The table has 100,000 to 120,000 clones, roughly 84% seen once. From germline, CDR1 is SNHLY and CDR2 FYNNEI. The V and J ends lost 4 bases and 5 bases respectively, with 11 bases between them. This CDR3 has 13 residues. The chain recombines TRBV2 with TRBJ1-1; D gene uncertain. Sample: peripheral blood, taken on day 0 of AZD1222 vaccination. The source of this sequence is an adult in good health. In nucleotides, the CDR3 is TGTGCCAGCAGTGTTAGCCGGATGACTGAAGCTTTCTTT. Encoded protein: CASSVSRMTEAFF.